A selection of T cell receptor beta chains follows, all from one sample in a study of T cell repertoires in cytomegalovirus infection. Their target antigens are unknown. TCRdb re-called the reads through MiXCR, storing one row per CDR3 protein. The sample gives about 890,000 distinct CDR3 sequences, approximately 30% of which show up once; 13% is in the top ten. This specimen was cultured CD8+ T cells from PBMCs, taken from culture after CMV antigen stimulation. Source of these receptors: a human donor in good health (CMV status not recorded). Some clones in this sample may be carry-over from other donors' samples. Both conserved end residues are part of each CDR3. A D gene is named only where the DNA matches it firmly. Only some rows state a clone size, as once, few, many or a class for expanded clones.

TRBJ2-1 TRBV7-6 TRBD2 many CASSLGTSVHEQFF TGTGCCAGCAGCTTAGGGACTAGCGTCCATGAGCAGTTCTTC
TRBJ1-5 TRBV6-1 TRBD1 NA CASSENPFIGTGAFSNQPQHF TGTGCCAGCAGTGAAAACCCCTTCATCGGGACAGGGGCGTTTAGCAATCAGCCCCAGCATTTT
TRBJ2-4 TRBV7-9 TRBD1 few CASSLRQGVKNIQYF TGTGCCAGCAGCTTAAGACAGGGAGTCAAAAACATTCAGTACTTC
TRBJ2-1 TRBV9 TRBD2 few CASSVRLPGLPLNEQFF TGTGCCAGCAGCGTTCGCCTACCGGGACTACCACTGAATGAGCAGTTCTTC
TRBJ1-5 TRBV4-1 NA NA CASSQEVNQPQHF TGCGCCAGCAGCCAAGAAGTGAATCAGCCCCAGCATTTT
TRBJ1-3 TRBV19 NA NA CASSIVGPPVPGNTIYF TGTGCCAGTAGTATTGTCGGCCCCCCGGTGCCTGGAAACACCATATATTTT
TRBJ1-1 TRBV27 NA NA CASSNRGTMTNTEAFF TGTGCCAGCAGTAATCGGGGGACAATGACTAACACTGAAGCTTTCTTT
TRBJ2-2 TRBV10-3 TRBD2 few CAIREGLAGNTGELFF TGTGCCATCAGGGAGGGACTAGCTGGTAACACCGGGGAGCTGTTTTTT
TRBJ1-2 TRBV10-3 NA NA CAISDPGGDGYTF TGTGCCATCAGTGACCCGGGCGGGGATGGCTACACCTTC
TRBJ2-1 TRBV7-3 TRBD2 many CASSLIGGTYNEQFF TGTGCCAGCAGCTTAATCGGGGGGACCTACAATGAGCAGTTCTTC
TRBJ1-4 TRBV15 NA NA CATSTRGLREKLFF TGTGCCACCAGCACCCGGGGCCTACGGGAAAAACTGTTTTTT
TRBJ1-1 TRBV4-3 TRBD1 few CASSRRGEYTEAFF TGCGCCAGCAGCCGCAGGGGGGAATACACTGAAGCTTTCTTT
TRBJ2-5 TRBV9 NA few CASSVDLETQYF TGTGCCAGCAGCGTAGACTTGGAGACCCAGTACTTC
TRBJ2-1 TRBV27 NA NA CASSLHRTAEFSYNEQFF TGTGCCAGCAGTTTGCATCGGACAGCCGAGTTCTCCTACAATGAGCAGTTCTTC